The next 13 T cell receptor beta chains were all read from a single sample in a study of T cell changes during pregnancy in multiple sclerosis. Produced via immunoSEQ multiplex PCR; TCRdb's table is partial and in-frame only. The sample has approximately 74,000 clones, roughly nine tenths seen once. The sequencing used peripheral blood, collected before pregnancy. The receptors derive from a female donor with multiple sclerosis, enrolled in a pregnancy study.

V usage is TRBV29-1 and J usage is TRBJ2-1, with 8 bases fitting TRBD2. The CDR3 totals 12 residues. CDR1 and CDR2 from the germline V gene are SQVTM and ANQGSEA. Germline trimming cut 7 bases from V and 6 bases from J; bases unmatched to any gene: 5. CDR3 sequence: CSAGTSGNEQFF. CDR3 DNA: TGCAGCGCCGGGACTAGTGGCAATGAGCAGTTCTTC.

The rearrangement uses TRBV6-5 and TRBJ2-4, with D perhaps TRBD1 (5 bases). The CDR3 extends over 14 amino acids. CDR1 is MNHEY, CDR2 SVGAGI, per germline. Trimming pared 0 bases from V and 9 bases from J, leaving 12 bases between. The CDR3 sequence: CASSYSSERGIQYF. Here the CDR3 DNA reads TGTGCCAGCAGTTACTCGTCGGAAAGGGGCATTCAGTACTTC.

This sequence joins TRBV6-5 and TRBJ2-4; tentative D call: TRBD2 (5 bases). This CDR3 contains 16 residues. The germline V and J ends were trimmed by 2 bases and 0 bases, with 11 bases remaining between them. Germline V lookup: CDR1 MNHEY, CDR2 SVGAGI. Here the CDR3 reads CASSYSGKVAKNIQYF. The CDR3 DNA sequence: TGTGCCAGCAGTTACAGCGGTAAAGTAGCCAAAAACATTCAGTACTTC.

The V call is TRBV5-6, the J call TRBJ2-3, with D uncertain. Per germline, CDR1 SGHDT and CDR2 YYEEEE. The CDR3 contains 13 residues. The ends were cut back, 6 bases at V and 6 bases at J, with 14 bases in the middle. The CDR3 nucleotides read TGTGCCAGCACGTCCCGAGCCGGGGATACGCAGTATTTT. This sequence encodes CASTSRAGDTQYF.

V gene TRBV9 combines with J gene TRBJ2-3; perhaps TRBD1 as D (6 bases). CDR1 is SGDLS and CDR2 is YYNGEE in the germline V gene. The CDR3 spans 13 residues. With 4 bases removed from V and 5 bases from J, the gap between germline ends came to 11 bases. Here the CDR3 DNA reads TGTGCCAGCAGCTTAAGGACAGTAGATACGCAGTATTTT. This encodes CASSLRTVDTQYF.

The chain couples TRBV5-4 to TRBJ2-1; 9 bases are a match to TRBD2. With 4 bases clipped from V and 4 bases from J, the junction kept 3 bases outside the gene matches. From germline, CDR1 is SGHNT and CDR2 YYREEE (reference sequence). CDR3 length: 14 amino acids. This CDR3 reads CASSVTSGYNEQFF. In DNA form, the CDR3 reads TGTGCCAGCAGCGTGACTAGCGGATACAATGAGCAGTTCTTC.

CDR3 amino acids: CASSQGTGGNQPQHF. Here the CDR3 DNA reads TGTGCCAGCAGCCAAGGGACAGGGGGCAATCAGCCCCAGCATTTT. V and J are TRBV5-5 and TRBJ1-5, with 10 bases that match TRBD1. This CDR3 contains 15 residues. Germline-derived CDR1 and CDR2 are SGHKS and YYEKEE (reference sequence). V lost 4 bases to trimming and J lost 2 bases; unmatched junction nucleotides: 3.

CDR3 DNA sequence: TGTGCCATCACCAGGACAGGGGACGGTGGCTACACCTTC. It yields the protein CAITRTGDGGYTF. This sequence joins TRBV10-3 and TRBJ1-2; 9 positions match TRBD1. Germline CDR1 ENHRY, CDR2 SYGVKD. V lost 7 bases and J lost 7; bases outside the gene matches: 7. The CDR3 is 13 amino acids.

CDR3 amino acids: CASRAADYYEQYF. CDR3 bases: TGTGCCAGTAGGGCCGCCGATTACTACGAGCAGTACTTC. This chain connects TRBV19 to TRBJ2-7; D is unclear. Germline CDR1 and CDR2: LNHDA and SQIVND (reference sequence). The ends were cut back, 6 bases at V and 3 bases at J, with 12 bases in the middle. The CDR3 extends over 13 amino acids. Looking up the rest from reference TRBV19 and TRBJ2-7 gives the full variable domain: DGGITQSPKYLFRKEGQNVTLSCEQNLNHDAMYWYRQDPGQGLRLIYYSQIVNDFQKGDIAEGYSVSREKKESFPLTVTSAQKNPTAFYLCASRAADYYEQYFGPGTRLTVT.

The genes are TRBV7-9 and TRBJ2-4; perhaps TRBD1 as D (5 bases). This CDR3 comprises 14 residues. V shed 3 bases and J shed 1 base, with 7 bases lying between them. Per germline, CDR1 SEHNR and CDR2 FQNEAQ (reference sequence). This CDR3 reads CASSFKGAKNIQYF. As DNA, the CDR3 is TGTGCCAGCAGCTTTAAGGGGGCCAAAAACATTCAGTACTTC.

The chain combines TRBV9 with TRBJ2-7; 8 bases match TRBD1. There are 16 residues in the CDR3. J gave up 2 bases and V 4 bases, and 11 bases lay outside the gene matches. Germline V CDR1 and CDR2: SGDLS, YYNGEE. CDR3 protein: CASSLQQGEHPYEQYF. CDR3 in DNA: TGTGCCAGCAGCCTCCAACAGGGGGAGCATCCCTACGAGCAGTACTTC.

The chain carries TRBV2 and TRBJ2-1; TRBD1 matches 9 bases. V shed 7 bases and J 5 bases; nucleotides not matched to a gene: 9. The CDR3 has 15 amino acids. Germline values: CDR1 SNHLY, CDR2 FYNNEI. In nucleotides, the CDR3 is TGTGCCAGCACCCAACGGGGACAGGGCAACAATGAGCAGTTCTTC. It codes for CASTQRGQGNNEQFF.

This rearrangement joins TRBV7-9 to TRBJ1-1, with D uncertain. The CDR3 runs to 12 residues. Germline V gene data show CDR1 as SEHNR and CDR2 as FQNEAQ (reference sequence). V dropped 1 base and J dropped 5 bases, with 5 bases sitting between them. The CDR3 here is CASSLVATEAFF. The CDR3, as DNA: TGTGCCAGCAGCTTAGTAGCGACTGAAGCTTTCTTT. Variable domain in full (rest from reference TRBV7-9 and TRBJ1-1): DTGVSQNPRHKITKRGQNVTFRCDPISEHNRLYWYRQTLGQGPEFLTYFQNEAQLEKSRLLSDRFSAERPKGSFSTLEIQRTEQGDSAMYLCASSLVATEAFFGQGTRLTVV.